These 19 T cell receptor beta chains share one sample of origin, sequenced in a study of regulatory T cells in long-lasting Graves disease. The time point: persistent/refractory GD, antithyroid drugs over 5 years with positive TRAb. The TCR library was made from RNA that had been extracted from PBMCs in TRIzol. Construction of the TCR beta libraries employed iRepertoire HTBI primers in conjunction with Arm-PCR of CDR3 regions. TCRdb re-analysed the multiplex PCR reads in MiXCR, keeping a single row per CDR3 protein. The sample includes around 450,000 distinct CDR3 sequences, about a fifth seen only once; the top ten take roughly 7.7%. Sequencing used peripheral blood mononuclear cells (PBMCs), obtained when the disease was refractory, from a patient treated with antithyroid drugs. The source of these receptors is a female donor with Graves disease.

This chain connects TRBV29-1 to TRBJ2-3, with a possible D match to TRBD2 (6 bases). In germline, CDR1 is SQVTM, CDR2 ANQGSEA. The CDR3 is made up of 12 amino acids. V lost 7 bases and J lost 8, with 16 bases in between. Here the CDR3 reads CSARMAGSTQYF. CDR3 sequence (DNA): TGCAGCGCGAGGATGGCGGGATCTACGCAGTATTTT.

This clonotype showed up just a few times. The genes are TRBV24-1 and TRBJ2-5; D is ambiguous. V lost 4 bases and J 3 bases, leaving 5 bases between the germline ends. CDR1 is KGHDR and CDR2 is SFDVKD in the germline V gene. CDR3 length equals 12 residues. The CDR3 DNA reads as TGTGCCACCAGTGACCATGAAGAGACCCAGTACTTC. Translated, it gives CATSDHEETQYF.

This clonotype was detected ten times or more. The V and J genes are TRBV2 and TRBJ1-1; D uncertain. CDR1 and CDR2 (germline): SNHLY, FYNNEI. The V and J ends lost 0 bases and 5 bases respectively, with 10 bases between them. The CDR3 has 14 amino acids. The CDR3 nucleotides read TGTGCCAGCAGTGAAGCCTGGGTCCGAACTGAAGCTTTCTTT. Protein: CASSEAWVRTEAFF.

The CDR3 nucleotides read TGTGCCAGCAGCTTCCGGGACAGGGGCGCGGAGACCGGGGAGCTGTTTTTT. Its protein is CASSFRDRGAETGELFF. This rearrangement joins TRBV7-6 to TRBJ2-2; TRBD1 matches 10 bases. The CDR3 is 17 amino acids. CDR1 and CDR2 (germline): SGHVS, FNYEAQ. Trimming took 3 bases from V and 5 from J; bases not matched to a gene: 9.

This clonotype has just a few counts. The chain employs TRBV20-1 and TRBJ1-1; D call uncertain. The CDR3 consists of 13 residues. The V end lost 6 bases, the J end lost 1 base, and 12 bases lay between the germline ends. CDR1 is DFQATT, CDR2 SNEGSKA, per germline (reference sequence). The CDR3 here is CSALPWGNTEAFF. The CDR3 DNA reads as TGCAGTGCCCTCCCTTGGGGGAACACTGAAGCTTTCTTT.

This clonotype appeared many times. The V gene is TRBV27, the J gene TRBJ1-4, with 10 nucleotides matching TRBD1. Germline V gene lookup returns CDR1 MNHEY and CDR2 SMNVEV (reference sequence). V was pared by 8 bases and J by 7 bases, with 7 bases of the junction left unmatched. There are 14 residues in the CDR3. CDR3 protein: CASPDRGLCEKLFF. DNA for the CDR3: TGTGCCAGCCCCGACAGGGGGCTTTGTGAAAAACTGTTTTTT.

This clonotype was detected only once. The chain combines TRBV27 with TRBJ2-7; 7 bases line up with TRBD1. The germline CDR1 and CDR2 sequences are MNHEY and SMNVEV (reference sequence). V shed 3 bases, J shed 6 bases, and the junction held 5 bases outside the gene matches. The CDR3 has 13 amino acids. The CDR3 region has the DNA TGTGCCAGCAGTTTGACAGGGCGGCCCGAGCAGTACTTC. Protein product: CASSLTGRPEQYF.

This clonotype was recorded at least ten times. The chain recombines TRBV29-1 with TRBJ1-1; D gene unclear. CDR1 and CDR2 (germline): SQVTM, ANQGSEA. The length of the CDR3 is 14 residues. V lost 7 bases to trimming and J lost 1 base, with 16 bases between them. As DNA, the CDR3 is TGCAGCGCTAGATGGGCAGATCAGAACACTGAAGCTTTCTTT. It encodes CSARWADQNTEAFF.

This clonotype was seen many times. The rearrangement joins TRBV9 to TRBJ1-6; maybe TRBD1 (6 bases). Trimming removed 2 bases at V and 10 bases at J, with 16 bases between. The CDR3 runs 15 residues. Germline values: CDR1 SGDLS, CDR2 YYNGEE. CDR3 in amino acids: CASSVGQGFNSPLHF. The CDR3 DNA reads as TGTGCCAGCAGCGTGGGTCAGGGGTTTAACTCACCCCTCCACTTT.

Comments on this clonotype: A far larger clone is one nucleotide away, so this likely arose from a read error. J is TRBJ2-7 and V is TRBV12-3 or TRBV12-4; 9 nucleotides match TRBD2. The V and J ends lost 6 bases and 6 bases, in that order; junction bases with no gene match: 12. The CDR3 contains 15 residues. In DNA form, the CDR3 reads TGTGCCAGCAGCAGAGGCGGGAGGGCTCTTGGCGAGCAGTACTTC. Protein product: CASSRGGRALGEQYF.

This clonotype was seen at least ten times. This chain links TRBV11-3 with TRBJ2-7; D remains ambiguous. There are 13 residues in the CDR3. V lost 1 base and J 7 bases, leaving 11 bases between the germline ends. From germline, CDR1 is SGHNT and CDR2 YENEEA. In nucleotides, the CDR3 is TGTGCCAGCAGCTTAGGTTACGGAGCTGAGCAGTACTTC. It translates to CASSLGYGAEQYF.

This clonotype was found many times. V is TRBV6-1 and J is TRBJ2-7, with 10 bases aligning to TRBD2. Germline lookup yields CDR1 MNHNS and CDR2 SASEGT. This CDR3 spans 14 amino acids. V dropped 7 bases and J dropped 0; count of bases not matched to a gene: 3. The CDR3 spells CASTTSGSSYEQYF. In DNA, the CDR3 is TGTGCCAGCACGACTAGCGGGTCCTCCTACGAGCAGTACTTC.

V is TRBV19 and J is TRBJ1-6; perhaps TRBD1 as D (6 bases). The length of the CDR3 is 17 residues. Germline assignment: CDR1 LNHDA and CDR2 SQIVND (reference sequence). V lost 6 bases and J 3 bases, leaving 18 bases between the germline ends. The CDR3: CASRRQVPMNYNSPLHF. CDR3 nucleotide sequence: TGTGCCAGTAGAAGACAGGTGCCTATGAACTATAATTCACCCCTCCACTTT.

This clonotype was observed at least ten times. This chain joins TRBV9 and TRBJ1-6; D unclear. V was clipped by 3 bases and J by 10 bases, with 11 bases between them. Germline CDR1 SGDLS, CDR2 YYNGEE. This CDR3 comprises 13 residues. The CDR3 loop reads CASSAGSLSPLHF. DNA for the CDR3: TGTGCCAGCAGCGCTGGTTCCCTCTCACCCCTCCACTTT.

Here the CDR3 DNA reads TGTGCCAGCAGTCGCAGGGTTGGGACTGGGGCCAACGTCCTGACTTTC. Translation: CASSRRVGTGANVLTF. This chain joins TRBV27 and TRBJ2-6, with a possible D match to TRBD1 (5 bases). The germline V gene has CDR1 MNHEY and CDR2 SMNVEV (reference sequence). The CDR3 is made up of 16 amino acids. Trimming pared 5 bases from V and 2 bases from J, leaving 13 bases between.

This clonotype was observed many times. The V call is TRBV12-3 or TRBV12-4, the J call TRBJ2-5; TRBD1 or TRBD2 may be the D gene (5 bases each). This CDR3 spans 12 amino acids. V was pared by 9 bases and J by 9 bases, with 17 bases between. CDR3 in DNA: TGTGCCAGTCGAGGGGCGGGTGGGCCCCAGTACTTC. Its protein product is CASRGAGGPQYF.

This clonotype was detected only a few times. The chain carries TRBV29-1 and TRBJ2-7; 9 bases match TRBD1. The V gene's germline CDR1 is SQVTM and CDR2 ANQGSEA. The CDR3 is 14 residues long. V was pared by 4 bases and J by 2 bases, with 6 bases of the junction left unmatched. The CDR3 is CSVGLGQGAYEQYF. CDR3 DNA: TGCAGCGTTGGTCTGGGACAGGGAGCCTACGAGCAGTACTTC.

This clonotype was counted a few times. This chain connects TRBV27 to TRBJ1-4; 8 nucleotides match TRBD1. With 5 bases clipped from V and 6 bases from J, the junction kept 8 bases outside the gene matches. CDR3 length: 15 amino acids. Germline values: CDR1 MNHEY, CDR2 SMNVEV (reference sequence). This CDR3 reads CASSPRTGYDEKLFF. The CDR3 bases are TGTGCCAGCAGTCCGCGGACAGGGTACGATGAAAAACTGTTTTTT.

Details on this clonotype: The missing conserved phenylalanine or tryptophan at the end of this CDR3 makes a read error likely. The V and J genes are TRBV5-1 and TRBJ1-2, with D unresolved. Germline V lookup: CDR1 SGHRS, CDR2 YFSETQ. Trimming shortened V by 4 bases and J by 8 bases, and 21 bases separated the two germline ends. The CDR3 runs to 15 residues. The CDR3 DNA reads TGCGCCAGCAGCCCCCGTATGGGTCCCGCAGACGGCTACACCCTC. It specifies CASSPRMGPADGYTL.